The 5 T cell receptor beta chains given below trace back to one sample, sequenced in a study of beta chain features in type 1 diabetes. The study reverse transcribed the entire isolated RNA, so it sequenced expressed TCRB transcripts. This table comes from immunoSEQ multiplex PCR, and its TCRdb copy is limited to in-frame clones, with some not included. The sample shows around 450,000 clones, about an eighth of them seen only once. Sequencing was carried out using naive CD4+ T cells from blood. These receptors originate from a woman between 18 and 29 years old in good health.

Written as DNA, the CDR3 is TGTGCCAGCAGCCCGCGGGGCGGATCTCTCCCAGATACGCAGTATTTT. It codes for CASSPRGGSLPDTQYF. The V call is TRBV11-2, the J call TRBJ2-3, with D maybe TRBD2 (6 bases). Trimming shortened V by 5 bases and J by 4 bases, and 19 bases separated the two germline ends. This CDR3 has 16 amino acids. Per germline, CDR1 SGHAT and CDR2 FQNNGV.

The table lists this clone with a few counts. The chain is built from TRBV28 and TRBJ2-4, with 7 bases aligning to TRBD2. CDR1 is MDHEN, CDR2 SYDVKM, per germline. The CDR3 has 14 residues. Unmatched junction bases numbered 6, after V lost 7 bases and J lost 3 bases. CDR3 bases: TGTGCCAGCATGGGCCCGGGGGGCAAAAACATTCAGTACTTC. Translating gives CASMGPGGKNIQYF.

The chain carries TRBV7-2 and TRBJ2-5, with D unresolved. With 1 base removed from V and 4 bases from J, the gap between germline ends came to 7 bases. The CDR3 has 13 residues. The germline gives CDR1 SGHTA, CDR2 FQGNSA. CDR3 nucleotides: TGTGCCAGCAGCTTAGGGGTGGGAGAGACCCAGTACTTC. As protein: CASSLGVGETQYF.

The rearrangement links TRBV6-5 to TRBJ1-6; maybe TRBD1 (5 bases). The CDR3 has 14 residues. The V end lost 8 bases, the J end lost 8 bases, and 16 bases lay between the germline ends. In germline, CDR1 is MNHEY, CDR2 SVGAGI. DNA of the CDR3: TGTGCCAGCGGGTCAGGGTTTAGTGATTCACCCCTCCACTTT. Protein product: CASGSGFSDSPLHF.

This clone was seen a few times. The rearrangement links TRBV7-2 to TRBJ2-1, with 7 positions matching TRBD2. Germline trimming cut 1 base from V and 4 bases from J; bases unmatched to any gene: 7. Germline V lookup: CDR1 SGHTA, CDR2 FQGNSA. The CDR3 runs to 16 residues. For the CDR3, the DNA is TGTGCCAGCAGCTTAGTCGGCGGGAGTACGTACAATGAGCAGTTCTTC. It codes for CASSLVGGSTYNEQFF.